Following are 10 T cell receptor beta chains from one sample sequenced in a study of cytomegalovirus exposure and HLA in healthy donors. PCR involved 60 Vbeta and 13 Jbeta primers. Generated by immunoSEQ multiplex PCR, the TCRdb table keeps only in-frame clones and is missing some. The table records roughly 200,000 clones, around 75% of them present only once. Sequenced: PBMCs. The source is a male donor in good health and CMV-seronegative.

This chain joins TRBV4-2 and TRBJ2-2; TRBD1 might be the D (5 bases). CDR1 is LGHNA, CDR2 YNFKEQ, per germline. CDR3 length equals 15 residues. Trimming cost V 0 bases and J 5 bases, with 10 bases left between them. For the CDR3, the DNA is TGTGCCAGCAGCCAAGATGGCAGGGCTACCGGGGAGCTGTTTTTT. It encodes CASSQDGRATGELFF.

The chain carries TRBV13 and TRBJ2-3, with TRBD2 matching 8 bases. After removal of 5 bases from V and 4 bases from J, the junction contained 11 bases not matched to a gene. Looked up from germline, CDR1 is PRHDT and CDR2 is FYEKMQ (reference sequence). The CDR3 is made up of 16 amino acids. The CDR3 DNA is TGTGCCAGCAGCACAACCCGGACTAGCAGTTCAGATACGCAGTATTTT. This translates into CASSTTRTSSSDTQYF.

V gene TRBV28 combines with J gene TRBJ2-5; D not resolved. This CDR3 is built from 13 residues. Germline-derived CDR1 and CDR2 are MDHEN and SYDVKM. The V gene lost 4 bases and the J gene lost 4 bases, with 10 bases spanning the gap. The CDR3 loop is CASSYGRSETQYF. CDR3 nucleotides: TGTGCCAGCAGTTATGGCAGGTCAGAGACCCAGTACTTC. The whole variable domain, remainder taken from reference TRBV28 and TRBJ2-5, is DVKVTQSSRYLVKRTGEKVFLECVQDMDHENMFWYRQDPGLGLRLIYFSYDVKMKEKGDIPEGYSVSREKKERFSLILESASTNQTSMYLCASSYGRSETQYFGPGTRLLVL.

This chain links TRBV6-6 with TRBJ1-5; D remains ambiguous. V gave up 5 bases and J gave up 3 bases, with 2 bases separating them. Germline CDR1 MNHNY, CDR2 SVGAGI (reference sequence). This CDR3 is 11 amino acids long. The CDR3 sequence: CASSHNQPQHF. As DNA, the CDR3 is TGTGCCAGCAGTCACAATCAGCCCCAGCATTTT.

The CDR3 DNA reads TGTGCCACCAGCAGAGATCTTAACCAGGGTAGCTACACCTTC. Its protein product is CATSRDLNQGSYTF. The chain employs TRBV15 and TRBJ1-2; a possible D gene is TRBD1 (5 bases). The ends were cut back, 0 bases at V and 9 bases at J, with 14 bases in the middle. The CDR3 is 14 residues long. CDR1 and CDR2 from the germline V gene are LNHNV and YYDKDF (reference sequence).

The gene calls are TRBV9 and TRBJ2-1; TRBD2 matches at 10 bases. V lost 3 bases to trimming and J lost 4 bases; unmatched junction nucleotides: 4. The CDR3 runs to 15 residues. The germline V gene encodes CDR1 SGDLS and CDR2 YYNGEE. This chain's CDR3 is CASSARTSGYNEQFF. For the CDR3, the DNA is TGTGCCAGCAGCGCCAGGACTAGCGGATACAATGAGCAGTTCTTC.

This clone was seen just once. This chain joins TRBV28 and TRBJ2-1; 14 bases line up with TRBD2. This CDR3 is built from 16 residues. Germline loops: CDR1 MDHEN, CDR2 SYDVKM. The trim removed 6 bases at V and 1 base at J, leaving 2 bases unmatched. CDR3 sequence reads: CASSRLAGGSYNEQFF. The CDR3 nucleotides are TGTGCCAGCAGCCGACTAGCGGGAGGGTCCTACAATGAGCAGTTCTTC.

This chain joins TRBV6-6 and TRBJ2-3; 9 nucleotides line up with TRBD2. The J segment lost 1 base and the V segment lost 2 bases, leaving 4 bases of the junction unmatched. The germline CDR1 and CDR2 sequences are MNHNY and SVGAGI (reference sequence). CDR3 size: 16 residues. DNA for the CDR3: TGTGCCAGCAGTTACCCCGAGCGGGGGGGCACAGATACGCAGTATTTT. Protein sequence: CASSYPERGGTDTQYF.

The CDR3 DNA reads TGTGCCAGCTCACCTCTAGGGGCGAACACTGAAGCTTTCTTT. Its translation: CASSPLGANTEAFF. The chain is built from TRBV18 and TRBJ1-1; perhaps TRBD1 as D (5 bases). V lost 3 bases and J 1 base, leaving 9 bases between the germline ends. In germline, CDR1 is KGHSH, CDR2 LQKENI. The CDR3 is 14 amino acids.

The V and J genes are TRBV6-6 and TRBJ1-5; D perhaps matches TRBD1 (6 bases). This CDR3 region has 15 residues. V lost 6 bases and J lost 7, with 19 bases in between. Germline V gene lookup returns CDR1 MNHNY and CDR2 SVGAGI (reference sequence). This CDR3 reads CASSPPEGGRQPQHF. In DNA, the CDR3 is TGTGCCAGCAGCCCACCGGAGGGGGGGAGGCAGCCCCAGCATTTT.